This T cell receptor (beta chain) came from a study of T cell changes during pregnancy in multiple sclerosis. This CDR3 contains 11 residues. Per germline, CDR1 SQVTM and CDR2 ANQGSEA. Trimming removed 0 bases from V and 12 bases from J, with 9 bases in between. The table came from immunoSEQ multiplex PCR; TCRdb's copy has only in-frame clones and leaves some out. The sample lists more than 70,000 clones; about nine tenths were seen once. The chain recombines TRBV29-1 with TRBJ2-1; D may be TRBD2 (5 bases). The starting material was peripheral blood, obtained after pregnancy. This sequence originates from a female donor in good health, enrolled as a control in a pregnancy study. The CDR3 loop is CSVEERVWQFF. CDR3 nucleotide sequence: TGCAGCGTTGAAGAGAGGGTTTGGCAGTTCTTC.